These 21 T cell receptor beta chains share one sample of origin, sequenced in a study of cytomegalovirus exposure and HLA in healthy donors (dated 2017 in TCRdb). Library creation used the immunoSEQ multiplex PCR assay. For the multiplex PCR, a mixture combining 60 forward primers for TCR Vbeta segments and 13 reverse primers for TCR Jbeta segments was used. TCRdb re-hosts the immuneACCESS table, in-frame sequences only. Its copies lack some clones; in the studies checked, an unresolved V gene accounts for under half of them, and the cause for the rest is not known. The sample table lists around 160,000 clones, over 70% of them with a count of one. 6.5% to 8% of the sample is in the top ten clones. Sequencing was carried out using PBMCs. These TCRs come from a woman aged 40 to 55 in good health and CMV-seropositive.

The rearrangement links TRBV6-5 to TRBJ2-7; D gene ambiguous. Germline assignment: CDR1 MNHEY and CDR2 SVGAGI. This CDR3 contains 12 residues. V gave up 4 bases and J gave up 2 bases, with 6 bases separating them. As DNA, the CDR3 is TGTGCCAGCAGTTCTACCGCCTACGAGCAGTACTTC. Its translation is CASSSTAYEQYF.

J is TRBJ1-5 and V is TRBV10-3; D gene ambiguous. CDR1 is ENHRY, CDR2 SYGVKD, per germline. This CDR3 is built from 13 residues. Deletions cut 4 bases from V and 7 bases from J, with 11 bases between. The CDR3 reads CAISGTREQPQHF. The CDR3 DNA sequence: TGTGCCATCAGTGGTACCCGAGAGCAGCCCCAGCATTTT.

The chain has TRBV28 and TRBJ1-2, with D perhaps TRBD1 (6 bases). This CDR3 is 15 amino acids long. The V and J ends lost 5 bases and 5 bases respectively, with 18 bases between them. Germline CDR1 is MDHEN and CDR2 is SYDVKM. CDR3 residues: CASSRHDLGQYGYTF. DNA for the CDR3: TGTGCCAGCAGTCGCCATGACTTAGGACAGTATGGCTACACCTTC.

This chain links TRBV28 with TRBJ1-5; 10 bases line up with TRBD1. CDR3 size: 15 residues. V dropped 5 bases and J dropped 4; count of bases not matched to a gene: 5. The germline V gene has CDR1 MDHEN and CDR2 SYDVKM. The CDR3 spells CASSQTGGGNQPQHF. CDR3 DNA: TGTGCCAGCAGTCAGACAGGGGGCGGAAATCAGCCCCAGCATTTT.

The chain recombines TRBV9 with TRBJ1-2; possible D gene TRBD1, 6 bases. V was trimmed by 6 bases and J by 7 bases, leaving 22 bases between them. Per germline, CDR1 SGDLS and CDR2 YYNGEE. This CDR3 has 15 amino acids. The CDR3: CASTPLGQGMGGYTF. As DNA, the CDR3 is TGTGCCAGCACCCCCTTAGGGCAGGGGATGGGTGGCTACACCTTC. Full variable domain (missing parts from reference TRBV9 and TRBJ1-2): DSGVTQTPKHLITATGQRVTLRCSPRSGDLSVYWYQQSLDQGLQFLIQYYNGEERAKGNILERFSAQQFPDLHSELNLSSLELGDSALYFCASTPLGQGMGGYTFGSGTRLTVV.

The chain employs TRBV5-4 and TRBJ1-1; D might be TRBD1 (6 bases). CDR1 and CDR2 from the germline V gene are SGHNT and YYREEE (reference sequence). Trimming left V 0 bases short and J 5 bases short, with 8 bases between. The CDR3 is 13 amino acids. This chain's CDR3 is CASSLERGTEAFF. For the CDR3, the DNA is TGTGCCAGCAGCTTGGAAAGGGGGACTGAAGCTTTCTTT.

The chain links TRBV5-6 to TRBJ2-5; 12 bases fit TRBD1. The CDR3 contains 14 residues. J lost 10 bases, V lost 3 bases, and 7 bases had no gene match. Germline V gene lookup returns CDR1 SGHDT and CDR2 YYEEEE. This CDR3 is CASSSTGQGADQYF. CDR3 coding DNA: TGTGCCAGCAGCTCGACGGGACAGGGGGCTGACCAGTACTTC.

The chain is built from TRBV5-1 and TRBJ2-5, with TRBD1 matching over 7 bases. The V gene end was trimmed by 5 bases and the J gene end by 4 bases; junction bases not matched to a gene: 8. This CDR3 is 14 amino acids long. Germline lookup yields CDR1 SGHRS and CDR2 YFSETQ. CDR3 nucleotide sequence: TGCGCCAGCAGGACAACAGGGGTTCGAGAGACCCAGTACTTC. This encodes CASRTTGVRETQYF.

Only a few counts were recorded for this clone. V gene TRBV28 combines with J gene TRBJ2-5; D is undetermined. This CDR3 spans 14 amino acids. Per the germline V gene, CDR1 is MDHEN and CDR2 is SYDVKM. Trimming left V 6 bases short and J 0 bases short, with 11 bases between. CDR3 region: CASSRDTYQETQYF. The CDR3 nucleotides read TGTGCCAGCAGCCGCGACACGTACCAAGAGACCCAGTACTTC. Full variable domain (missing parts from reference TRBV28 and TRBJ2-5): DVKVTQSSRYLVKRTGEKVFLECVQDMDHENMFWYRQDPGLGLRLIYFSYDVKMKEKGDIPEGYSVSREKKERFSLILESASTNQTSMYLCASSRDTYQETQYFGPGTRLLVL.

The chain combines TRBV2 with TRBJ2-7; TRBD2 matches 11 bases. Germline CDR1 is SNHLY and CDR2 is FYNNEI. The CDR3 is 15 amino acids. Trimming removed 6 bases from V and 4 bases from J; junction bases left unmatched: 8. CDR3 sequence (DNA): TGTGCCAGCAGGAAGGAGGCTAGCGGGGGGTACGAGCAGTACTTC. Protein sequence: CASRKEASGGYEQYF.

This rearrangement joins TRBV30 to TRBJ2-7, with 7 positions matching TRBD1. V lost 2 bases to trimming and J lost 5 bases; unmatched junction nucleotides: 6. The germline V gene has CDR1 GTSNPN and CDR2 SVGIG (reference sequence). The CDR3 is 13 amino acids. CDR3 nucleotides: TGTGCCTGGAGTCCTCTTGACAGGGACGAGCAGTACTTC. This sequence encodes CAWSPLDRDEQYF.

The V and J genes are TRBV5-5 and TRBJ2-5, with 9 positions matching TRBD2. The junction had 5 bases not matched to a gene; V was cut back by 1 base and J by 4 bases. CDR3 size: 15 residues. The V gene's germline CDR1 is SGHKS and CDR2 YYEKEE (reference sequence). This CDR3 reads CASSLRGGGAETQYF. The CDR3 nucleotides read TGTGCCAGCAGCTTGAGAGGCGGGGGGGCAGAGACCCAGTACTTC.

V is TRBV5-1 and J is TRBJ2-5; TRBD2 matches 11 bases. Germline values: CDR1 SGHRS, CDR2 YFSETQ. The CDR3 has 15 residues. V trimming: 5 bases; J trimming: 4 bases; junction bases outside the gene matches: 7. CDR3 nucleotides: TGCGCCAGCAGGCTTAGCGGGGGGGCCAGAGAGACCCAGTACTTC. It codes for CASRLSGGARETQYF.

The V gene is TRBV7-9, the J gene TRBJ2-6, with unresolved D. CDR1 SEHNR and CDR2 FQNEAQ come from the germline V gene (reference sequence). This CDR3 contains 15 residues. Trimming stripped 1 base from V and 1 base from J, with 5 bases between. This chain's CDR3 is CASSLGLSGANVLTF. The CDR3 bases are TGTGCCAGCAGCTTAGGGCTGTCTGGGGCCAACGTCCTGACTTTC.

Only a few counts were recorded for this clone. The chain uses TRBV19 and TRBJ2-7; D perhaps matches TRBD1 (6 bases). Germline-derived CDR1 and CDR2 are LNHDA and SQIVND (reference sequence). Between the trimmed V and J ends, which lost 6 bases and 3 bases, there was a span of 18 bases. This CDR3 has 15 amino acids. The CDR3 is CASSEGQITNYEQYF. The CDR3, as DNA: TGTGCCAGTAGCGAGGGACAAATCACGAACTACGAGCAGTACTTC.

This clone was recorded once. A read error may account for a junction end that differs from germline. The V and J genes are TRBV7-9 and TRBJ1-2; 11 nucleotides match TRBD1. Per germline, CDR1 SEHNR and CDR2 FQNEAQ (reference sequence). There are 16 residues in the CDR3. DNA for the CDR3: TGTTCCAGCAGCTTATATTGGACAGGGGGCGACTATGGCTACACCTTC. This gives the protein CSSSLYWTGGDYGYTF.

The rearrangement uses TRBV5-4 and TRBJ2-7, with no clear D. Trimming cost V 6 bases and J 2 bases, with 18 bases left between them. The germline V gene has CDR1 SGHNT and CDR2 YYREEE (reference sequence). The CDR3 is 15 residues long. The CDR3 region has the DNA TGTGCCAGCATCGACGGTGAGGTTAGGACCTACGAGCAGTACTTC. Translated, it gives CASIDGEVRTYEQYF.

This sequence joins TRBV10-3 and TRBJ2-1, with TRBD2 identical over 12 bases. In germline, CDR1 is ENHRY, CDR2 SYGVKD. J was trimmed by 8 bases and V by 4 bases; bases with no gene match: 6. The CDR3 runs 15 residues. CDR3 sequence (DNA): TGTGCCATCAGTGCTGCTAGCGGGGGGGCCGATGAGCAGTTCTTC. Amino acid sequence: CAISAASGGADEQFF.

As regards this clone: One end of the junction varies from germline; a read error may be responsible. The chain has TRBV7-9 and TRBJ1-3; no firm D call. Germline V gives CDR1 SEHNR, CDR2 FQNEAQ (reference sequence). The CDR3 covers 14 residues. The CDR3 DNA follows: TGTTCCAGCAGCTTAGGCGACTCTGGAAACACCATATATTTT. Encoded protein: CSSSLGDSGNTIYF.

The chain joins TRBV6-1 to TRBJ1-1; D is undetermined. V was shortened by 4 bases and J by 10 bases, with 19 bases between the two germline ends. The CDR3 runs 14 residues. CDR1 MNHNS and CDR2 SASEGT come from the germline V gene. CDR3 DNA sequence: TGTGCCAGCAGTGGACGTGGAGGGTTATATGCAGCTTTCTTT. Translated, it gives CASSGRGGLYAAFF.

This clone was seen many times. The CDR3 DNA follows: TGTGCCAGCAGTTTCAGGGGGACTAATGAAAAACTGTTTTTT. It specifies CASSFRGTNEKLFF. The chain recombines TRBV6-5 with TRBJ1-4; 7 bases are a match to TRBD1. Trimming at V came to 4 bases and at J to 2 bases, leaving 1 base not matched to a gene. CDR3 length equals 14 residues. From germline, CDR1 is MNHEY and CDR2 SVGAGI.